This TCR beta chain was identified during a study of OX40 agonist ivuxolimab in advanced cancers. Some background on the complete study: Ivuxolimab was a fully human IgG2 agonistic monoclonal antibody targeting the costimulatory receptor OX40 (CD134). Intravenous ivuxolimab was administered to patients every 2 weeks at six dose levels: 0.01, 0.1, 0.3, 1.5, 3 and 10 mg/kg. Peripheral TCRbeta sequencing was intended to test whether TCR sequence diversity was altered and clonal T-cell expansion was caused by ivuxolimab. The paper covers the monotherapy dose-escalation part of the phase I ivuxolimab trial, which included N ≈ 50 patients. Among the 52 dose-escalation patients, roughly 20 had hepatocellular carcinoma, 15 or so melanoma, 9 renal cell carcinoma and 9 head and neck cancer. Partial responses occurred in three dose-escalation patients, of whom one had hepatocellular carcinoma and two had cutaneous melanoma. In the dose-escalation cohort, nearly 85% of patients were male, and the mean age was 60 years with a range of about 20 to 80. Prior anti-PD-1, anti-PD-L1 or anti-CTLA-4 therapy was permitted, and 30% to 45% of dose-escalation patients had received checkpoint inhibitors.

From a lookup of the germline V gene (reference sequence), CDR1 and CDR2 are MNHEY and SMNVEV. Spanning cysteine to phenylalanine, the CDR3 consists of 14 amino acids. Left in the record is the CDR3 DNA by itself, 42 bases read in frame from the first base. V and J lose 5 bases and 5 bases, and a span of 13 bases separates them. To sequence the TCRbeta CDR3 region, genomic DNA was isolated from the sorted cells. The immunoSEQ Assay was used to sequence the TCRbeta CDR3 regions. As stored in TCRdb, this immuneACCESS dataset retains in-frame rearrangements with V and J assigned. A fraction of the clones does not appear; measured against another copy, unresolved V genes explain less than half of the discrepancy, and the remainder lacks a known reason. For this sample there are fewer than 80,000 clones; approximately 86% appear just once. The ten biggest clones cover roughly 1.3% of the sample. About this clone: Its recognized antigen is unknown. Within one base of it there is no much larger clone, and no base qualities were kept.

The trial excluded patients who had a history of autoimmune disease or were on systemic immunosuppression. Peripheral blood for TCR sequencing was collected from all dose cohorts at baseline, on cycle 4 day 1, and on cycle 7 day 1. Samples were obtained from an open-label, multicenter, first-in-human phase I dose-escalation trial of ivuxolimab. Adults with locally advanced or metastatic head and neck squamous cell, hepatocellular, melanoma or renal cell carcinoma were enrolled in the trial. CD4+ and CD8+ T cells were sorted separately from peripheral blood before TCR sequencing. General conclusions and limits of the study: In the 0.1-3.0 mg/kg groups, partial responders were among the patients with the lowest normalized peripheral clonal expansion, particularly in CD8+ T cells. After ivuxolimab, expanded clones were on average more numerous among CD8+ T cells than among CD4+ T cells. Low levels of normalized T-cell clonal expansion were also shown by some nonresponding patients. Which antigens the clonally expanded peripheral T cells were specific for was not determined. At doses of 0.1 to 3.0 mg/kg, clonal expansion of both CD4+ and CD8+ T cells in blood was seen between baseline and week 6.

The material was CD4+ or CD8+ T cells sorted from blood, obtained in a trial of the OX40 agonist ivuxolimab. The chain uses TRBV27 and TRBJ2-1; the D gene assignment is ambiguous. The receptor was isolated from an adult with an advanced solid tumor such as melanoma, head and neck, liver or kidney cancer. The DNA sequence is TGTGCCAGCAGTCCGGAACCACAAGACAATGAGCAGTTCTTC. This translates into CASSPEPQDNEQFF.